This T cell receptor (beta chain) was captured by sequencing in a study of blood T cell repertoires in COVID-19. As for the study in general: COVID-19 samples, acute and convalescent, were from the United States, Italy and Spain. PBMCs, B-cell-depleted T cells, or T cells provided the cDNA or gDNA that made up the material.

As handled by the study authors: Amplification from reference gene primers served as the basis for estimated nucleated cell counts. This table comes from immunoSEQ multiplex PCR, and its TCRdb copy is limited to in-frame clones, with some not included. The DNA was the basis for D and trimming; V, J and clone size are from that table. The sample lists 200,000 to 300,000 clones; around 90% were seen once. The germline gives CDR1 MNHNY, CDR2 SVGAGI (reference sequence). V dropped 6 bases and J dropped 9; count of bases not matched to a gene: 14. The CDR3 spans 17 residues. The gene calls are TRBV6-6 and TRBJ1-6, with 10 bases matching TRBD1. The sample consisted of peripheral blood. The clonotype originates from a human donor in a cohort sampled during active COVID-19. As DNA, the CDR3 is TGTGCCAGCAGCCGAGGGTACCGCGGGACAGGGGCTTCACCCCTCCACTTT. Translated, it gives CASSRGYRGTGASPLHF.